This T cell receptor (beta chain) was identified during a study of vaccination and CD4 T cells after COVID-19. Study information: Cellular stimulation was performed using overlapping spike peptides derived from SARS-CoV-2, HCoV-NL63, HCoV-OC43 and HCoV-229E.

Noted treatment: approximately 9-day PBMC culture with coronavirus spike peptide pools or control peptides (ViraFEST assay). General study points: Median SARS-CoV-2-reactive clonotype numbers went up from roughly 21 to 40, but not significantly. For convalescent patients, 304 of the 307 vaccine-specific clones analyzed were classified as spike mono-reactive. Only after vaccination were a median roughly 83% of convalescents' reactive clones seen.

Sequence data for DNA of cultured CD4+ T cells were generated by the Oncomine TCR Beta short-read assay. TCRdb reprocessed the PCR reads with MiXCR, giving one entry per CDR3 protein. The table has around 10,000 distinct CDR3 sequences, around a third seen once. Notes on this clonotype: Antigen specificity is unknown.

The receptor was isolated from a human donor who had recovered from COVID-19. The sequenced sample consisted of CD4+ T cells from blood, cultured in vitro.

The CDR3 loop reads CASSPLDGAVGYNEQFF. The CDR3 coding sequence is TGTGCCAGCAGCCCGCTGGATGGGGCAGTAGGGTACAATGAGCAGTTCTTC. The rearrangement uses TRBV11-3 and TRBJ2-1, with a possible D match to TRBD1 (5 bases). Trimming cost V 5 bases and J 4 bases, with 21 bases left between them. Per the germline V gene, CDR1 is SGHNT and CDR2 is YENEEA. The CDR3 is 17 amino acids.